These 14 T cell receptor beta chains came from one sample sequenced in a study of blood T cell repertoires in COVID-19. The method was immunoSEQ multiplex PCR; TCRdb's version includes in-frame clones alone and lacks a portion of them. The sample lists approximately 350,000 clones; around four fifths were seen once. Sequenced material: peripheral blood. Receptors were obtained from a young man with active or convalescent COVID-19.

The chain employs TRBV15 and TRBJ1-1; D remains ambiguous. The CDR3 covers 13 residues. Between the trimmed V and J ends, which lost 1 base and 3 bases, there was a span of 6 bases. In germline, CDR1 is LNHNV, CDR2 YYDKDF (reference sequence). The chain's CDR3 is CATSRALYTEAFF. CDR3 DNA sequence: TGTGCCACCAGCAGAGCCCTTTACACTGAAGCTTTCTTT.

This clone was observed once. The gene calls are TRBV5-1 and TRBJ2-7; D perhaps matches TRBD2 (6 bases). V gave up 4 bases and J gave up 7 bases, with 24 bases separating them. Germline lookup yields CDR1 SGHRS and CDR2 YFSETQ. The length of the CDR3 is 16 residues. CDR3 in DNA: TGCGCCAGCAGCCTCCGAGGTGGGCGGGACGTAGGGGAGCAGTACTTC. As protein: CASSLRGGRDVGEQYF.

The rearrangement joins TRBV7-6 to TRBJ1-2; the D gene is possibly TRBD1 (5 bases). Trimming left V 5 bases short and J 4 bases short, with 11 bases between. CDR3 length: 13 residues. The germline CDR1 and CDR2 sequences are SGHVS and FNYEAQ. As DNA, the CDR3 is TGTGCCAGCAGCCCCGCGGGGCTCTATGGCTACACCTTC. Protein: CASSPAGLYGYTF.

This chain connects TRBV6-4 to TRBJ2-2, with 7 bases fitting TRBD1. This CDR3 spans 16 amino acids. Germline-derived CDR1 and CDR2 are MRHNA and SNTAGT. With 6 bases clipped from V and 0 bases from J, the junction kept 7 bases outside the gene matches. The CDR3 loop is CASSPEGAANTGELFF. CDR3 DNA: TGTGCCAGCAGCCCTGAGGGGGCGGCGAACACCGGGGAGCTGTTTTTT.

The V and J genes are TRBV27 and TRBJ1-2; D possibly corresponds to TRBD1 (6 bases). CDR3 length: 16 residues. Looked up from germline, CDR1 is MNHEY and CDR2 is SMNVEV (reference sequence). Trimming pared 6 bases from V and 3 bases from J, leaving 20 bases between. The CDR3 coding sequence is TGTGCCAGCAGGGCCTTCTTGGACAGCTATTACTATGGCTACACCTTC. It codes for CASRAFLDSYYYGYTF.

This chain uses TRBV6-6 with TRBJ2-3; weak D call: TRBD1 (5 bases). This CDR3 region has 14 residues. Germline CDR1 MNHNY, CDR2 SVGAGI (reference sequence). The V gene lost 2 bases and the J gene lost 2 bases, with 8 bases spanning the gap. The CDR3 spells CASSYGAITDTQYF. Written as DNA, the CDR3 is TGTGCCAGCAGTTACGGGGCAATCACAGATACGCAGTATTTT.

This clone was counted between two and nine times. This sequence joins TRBV11-2 and TRBJ2-7, with D possibly TRBD1 on 5 matching bases. CDR3 size: 15 residues. CDR1 and CDR2 from the germline V gene are SGHAT and FQNNGV. V lost 1 base and J lost 3, with 13 bases in between. The CDR3 nucleotides are TGTGCCAGCAGCTTAGTTGACAGAGAAATCTACGAGCAGTACTTC. The encoded protein is CASSLVDREIYEQYF.

This chain connects TRBV11-2 to TRBJ2-1; 9 nucleotides align to TRBD2. CDR1 and CDR2 from the germline V gene are SGHAT and FQNNGV. The CDR3 covers 15 residues. V shed 0 bases, J shed 6 bases, and the junction held 3 bases outside the gene matches. CDR3 amino acids: CASSLDGLATNEQFF. CDR3 sequence (DNA): TGTGCCAGCAGCTTAGATGGACTAGCGACCAATGAGCAGTTCTTC. Filled out from reference TRBV11-2 and TRBJ2-1, the complete variable domain reads EAGVAQSPRYKIIEKRQSVAFWCNPISGHATLYWYQQILGQGPKLLIQFQNNGVVDDSQLPKDRFSAERLKGVDSTLKIQPAKLEDSAVYLCASSLDGLATNEQFFGPGTRLTVL.

The rearrangement links TRBV5-1 to TRBJ1-2, with D unclear. CDR3 length: 17 amino acids. Germline V gene sequence: CDR1 SGHRS, CDR2 YFSETQ. The ends were cut back, 1 base at V and 2 bases at J, with 18 bases in the middle. The CDR3 region has the DNA TGCGCCAGCAGCTTGTCTCGTGCGGGAACAGTCAACTATGGCTACACCTTC. It translates to CASSLSRAGTVNYGYTF.

The chain joins TRBV7-8 to TRBJ1-1; 8 bases line up with TRBD1. There are 15 residues in the CDR3. V shed 5 bases and J 5 bases; nucleotides not matched to a gene: 10. From germline, CDR1 is SGHVS and CDR2 FQNEAQ. This chain's CDR3 is CASSPPRTGRTEAFF. CDR3 DNA: TGTGCCAGCAGCCCACCAAGGACAGGGAGAACTGAAGCTTTCTTT.

The J gene is TRBJ2-7, the V gene TRBV11-3; D is perhaps TRBD2 (5 bases). The V end lost 5 bases, the J end lost 6 bases, and 17 bases lay between the germline ends. Germline values: CDR1 SGHNT, CDR2 YENEEA. This CDR3 contains 14 residues. The CDR3, as DNA: TGTGCCAGCAGCCCCGGTGGGTACGGAGGCGAGCAGTACTTC. Translating it yields CASSPGGYGGEQYF.

The genes are TRBV5-8 and TRBJ1-5, with D uncertain. The CDR3 consists of 14 residues. Between the trimmed V and J ends, which lost 0 bases and 3 bases, there was a span of 7 bases. Per the germline V gene, CDR1 is SGHTS and CDR2 is YDEGEE. The CDR3, as DNA: TGTGCCAGCAGCTTGGCGGTTCCCAATCAGCCCCAGCATTTT. It translates to CASSLAVPNQPQHF.

The J gene is TRBJ2-3, the V gene TRBV4-2; 9 nucleotides line up with TRBD2. The germline V gene encodes CDR1 LGHNA and CDR2 YNFKEQ. Germline trimming cut 1 base from V and 6 bases from J; bases unmatched to any gene: 8. This CDR3 comprises 16 residues. This CDR3 reads CASSQVWREGADTQYF. The CDR3, as DNA: TGTGCCAGCAGCCAAGTGTGGCGGGAGGGAGCGGATACGCAGTATTTT.

V is TRBV5-8 and J is TRBJ1-2, with 11 bases identical to TRBD1. With V trimmed by 4 bases and J by 6 bases, 5 bases remained unmatched. Germline CDR1 is SGHTS and CDR2 is YDEGEE. CDR3 length equals 14 residues. CDR3 region: CASSLDRGRDGYTF. CDR3 nucleotide sequence: TGTGCCAGCAGCCTGGACAGGGGGCGCGATGGCTACACCTTC.